This is a list of T cell receptor beta chains from one sample in a study of cytomegalovirus exposure and HLA in healthy donors. The data were produced by immunoSEQ multiplex PCR, yet TCRdb's version contains in-frame clones alone and is incomplete. The repertoire includes more than 95,000 clones, about three quarters of them detected once, and 1.5% to 2.5% sits in the top ten. Sequences were obtained from PBMCs. The receptors originated from a man in his fifties in good health and CMV-seronegative. CDR3s include the opening cysteine and the closing phenylalanine or tryptophan. A D gene is named only where the DNA matches it firmly. Clone sizes are given selectively: once, few, many, or a class where the clone is expanded.

d_gene,v_gene,len,abundance,j_gene,CDR3nt,CDR3aa
TRBD1,TRBV7-2,16,few,TRBJ1-1,TGTGCCAGCAGCTTGCGAGGGGGCGGAGGGGGCACTGAAGCTTTCTTT,CASSLRGGGGGTEAFF
TRBD1,TRBV6-5,14,.,TRBJ1-2,TGTGCCAGCAGGCGAGACAGGGGAAGACGAGGCTACACCTTC,CASRRDRGRRGYTF
.,TRBV5-1,16,.,TRBJ2-5,TGCGCCAGCAGACCACCAAGTGGAGGGGGCGTGGAGACCCAGTACTTC,CASRPPSGGGVETQYF
TRBD1,TRBV6-1,17,.,TRBJ1-1,TGTGCCAGCAGTGCCCCGCAGGGGGGCGAACAGAACACTGAAGCTTTCTTT,CASSAPQGGEQNTEAFF
TRBD2,TRBV15,14,.,TRBJ2-5,TGTGCCACCAGCAAGGGACTAGCGTTAGAGACCCAGTACTTC,CATSKGLALETQYF
TRBD1,TRBV2,12,.,TRBJ1-1,TGTGCCAGCAGGGGGGACAGCACTGAAGCTTTCTTT,CASRGDSTEAFF
.,TRBV28,14,.,TRBJ1-2,TGTGCCAGCAGTTTGCTCAACAGGGCTCACGGCTACACCTTC,CASSLLNRAHGYTF
TRBD2,TRBV5-1,15,.,TRBJ2-5,TGCGCCGTGGCGGCTAGCGGGGGATACGGAGAGACCCAGTACTTC,CAVAASGGYGETQYF
TRBD2,TRBV6-4,15,few,TRBJ2-3,TGTGCCAGCAGAGTTAGCGGGGTTAGCACAGATACGCAGTATTTT,CASRVSGVSTDTQYF
.,TRBV7-2,14,.,TRBJ1-1,TGTGCCAGCGAACTGGGTGGAGGGAACACTGAAGCTTTCTTT,CASELGGGNTEAFF
TRBD1,TRBV5-5,14,.,TRBJ1-1,TGTGCCAGCATCACCGGGACAGTGAACACTGAAGCTTTCTTT,CASITGTVNTEAFF
TRBD2,TRBV5-1,14,.,TRBJ2-3,TGCGCCAGCAGCATTAGCGGGAGCACAGATACGCAGTATTTT,CASSISGSTDTQYF
TRBD2,TRBV2,14,.,TRBJ2-5,TGTGCCAGCAACTACGGGGGGGCCCTAGAGACCCAGTACTTC,CASNYGGALETQYF
.,TRBV6-4,18,.,TRBJ1-3,TGTGCCAGCACCGGGATCAGCCGTGGAGACACCTCTGGAAACACCATATATTTT,CASTGISRGDTSGNTIYF
.,TRBV9,15,.,TRBJ1-4,TGTGCCAGCAGCGTAGTCCTCGGGGGAGGGGAAAAACTGTTTTTT,CASSVVLGGGEKLFF
TRBD2,TRBV28,16,.,TRBJ2-1,TGTGCCAGCAGTTTCACTAGCGGGGGGGCTTACAATGAGCAGTTCTTC,CASSFTSGGAYNEQFF
.,TRBV6-4,10,few,TRBJ1-2,TGTGCCAGCAGTGTAACATGCTACACCTTC,CASSVTCYTF
TRBD1,TRBV15,16,many,TRBJ2-7,TGTGCCACCAGCAGCCCTAACACAGGGGGCCACTACGAGCAGTACTTC,CATSSPNTGGHYEQYF
TRBD2,TRBV7-2,14,.,TRBJ2-1,TGTGCCAGCAACAAGGGACTAGCGGGGGGTGAGCAGTTCTTC,CASNKGLAGGEQFF
.,TRBV7-9,15,.,TRBJ2-7,TGTTCCAGCAGCCCGACCGACAGGTTCGGTTATGGCGAGTACTTC,CSSSPTDRFGYGEYF
TRBD2,TRBV18,14,.,TRBJ2-5,TGTGCCAGCTCACCAAGCGGGAACGAAGAGACCCAGTACTTC,CASSPSGNEETQYF
.,TRBV29-1,11,.,TRBJ1-1,TGCAGCGTTGCCATGAACACTGAAGCTTTCTTT,CSVAMNTEAFF
.,TRBV11-2,15,.,TRBJ1-4,TGTGCCAGCAGCTCCCAGACAGCTTCTAATGAAAAACTGTTTTTT,CASSSQTASNEKLFF
TRBD1,TRBV5-1,15,.,TRBJ1-2,TGCGCCAGCACAAAGGGTACAGGGGAGAACTATGGCTACACCTTC,CASTKGTGENYGYTF
.,TRBV30,13,.,TRBJ2-2,TGTGCCTGGAATACAGACCTTCGCGGGGAGCTGTTTTTT,CAWNTDLRGELFF
TRBD1,TRBV4-2,16,.,TRBJ1-3,TGTGCCAGCAGCCAAGGGAATCAGGGGGCTGGAAACACCATATATTTT,CASSQGNQGAGNTIYF
TRBD1,TRBV7-2,16,.,TRBJ1-2,TGTGCCAGCACCTCAGGGGGCAGGGGATTTGACTATGGCTACACCTTC,CASTSGGRGFDYGYTF
TRBD1,TRBV28,15,.,TRBJ2-4,TGTGTCAGCAGTTACCCGGGACAGCAAACGAACATTCAGTACTTC,CVSSYPGQQTNIQYF
.,TRBV5-1,15,few,TRBJ1-1,TGCGCCAGCAAAGTTGATGGACAGCCGAACACTGAAGCTTTCTTT,CASKVDGQPNTEAFF
TRBD1,TRBV10-3,13,few,TRBJ2-5,TGTGCCATCGGACGGGACAGCCGAGAGACCCAGTACTTC,CAIGRDSRETQYF
.,TRBV7-2,14,few,TRBJ1-2,TGTGCCAGCAGCCCGGGGGTAGCAGGTTATGGCTACACCTTC,CASSPGVAGYGYTF
TRBD1,TRBV28,16,.,TRBJ2-2,TGTGCCAGCAGTTCGGACAGGGGGGCGAGGACCGGGGAGCTGTTTTTT,CASSSDRGARTGELFF
TRBD1,TRBV19,12,.,TRBJ1-1,TGTGCCACAACCCAGGGGGACACTGAAGCTTTCTTT,CATTQGDTEAFF
TRBD1,TRBV7-2,15,few,TRBJ1-4,TGTGCCAGCAGATTCGACAGGGGCTTTGATGAAAAACTGTTTTTT,CASRFDRGFDEKLFF
TRBD1,TRBV28,15,.,TRBJ1-1,TGTGCCAGCAGTTTGGCAGGGGGCGAGTTCACTGAAGCTTTCTTT,CASSLAGGEFTEAFF
.,TRBV5-5,13,.,TRBJ1-1,TGTGCCAACCAACAGGACCTGAACACTGAAGCTTTCTTT,CANQQDLNTEAFF
.,TRBV7-9,13,.,TRBJ2-2,TGTGCCAGCAGCTCACATGCCACCGGGGAGCTGTTTTTT,CASSSHATGELFF
.,TRBV7-2,13,.,TRBJ1-5,TGTGCCAGCCAGAGGGAGAGCAATCAGCCCCAGCATTTT,CASQRESNQPQHF
TRBD1,TRBV4-2,19,.,TRBJ2-5,TGTGCCAGCAGCCCCCACTCCGGGACAGGGGGGACCTTCGGAGTGACCCAGTACTTC,CASSPHSGTGGTFGVTQYF
TRBD2,TRBV9,18,.,TRBJ2-5,TGTGCCAGCAGCGCTTCTAGCGGGGGGGCCCCACCAAGCGAGACCCAGTACTTC,CASSASSGGAPPSETQYF
.,TRBV9,15,.,TRBJ2-2,TGTGCCAGCAGCGCCCTTACAGGGAACACCGGGGAGCTGTTTTTT,CASSALTGNTGELFF
TRBD2,TRBV5-1,14,.,TRBJ2-1,TGCGCCAGCAGTGGTCTAGCGGGCCACAATGAGCAGTTCTTC,CASSGLAGHNEQFF
.,TRBV6-1,15,.,TRBJ1-6,TGTGCCACCACCGGGGGGAGCTCCTATAATTCACCCCTCCACTTT,CATTGGSSYNSPLHF
TRBD1,TRBV7-6,15,.,TRBJ2-1,TGTGCCAGCAGCTTAGCGGGGACAGGGTCCAATGAGCAGTTCTTC,CASSLAGTGSNEQFF
.,TRBV18,12,.,TRBJ1-1,TGTGCCAGCTCCCCTACTCGCACTGAAGCTTTCTTT,CASSPTRTEAFF
TRBD1,TRBV5-1,14,.,TRBJ2-1,TGCGCCAGCAGCGCGACAGGGCGTACCAATGAGCAGTTCTTC,CASSATGRTNEQFF